A single sample is the source of the 18 T cell receptor beta chains below, sequenced in a study of OX40 agonist ivuxolimab in advanced cancers. Repertoires were generated with immunoSEQ multiplex PCR, while TCRdb's copy carries only in-frame clones and drops some. The sample has about 28,000 clones, approximately 80% seen once. The sequencing used CD4+ or CD8+ T cells sorted from blood, collected in a trial of the OX40 agonist ivuxolimab. The source of these receptors is an adult with an advanced solid tumor such as melanoma, head and neck, liver or kidney cancer.

This rearrangement joins TRBV2 to TRBJ1-6; D call uncertain. The CDR3 extends over 14 amino acids. CDR1 is SNHLY, CDR2 FYNNEI, per germline. V was trimmed by 7 bases and J by 7 bases, leaving 14 bases between them. CDR3 sequence reads: CASKPGYFNSPLHF. The CDR3 bases are TGTGCCAGCAAACCCGGGTACTTCAATTCACCCCTCCACTTT.

As concerns this clone: Other nucleotide sequences from this sample produce the same CDR3. The gene calls are TRBV30 and TRBJ2-7; 10 nucleotides align to TRBD1. Unmatched junction bases numbered 3, after V lost 0 bases and J lost 4 bases. Germline V CDR1 and CDR2: GTSNPN, SVGIG (reference sequence). CDR3 size: 14 residues. The CDR3 is CAWSVGTGAYEQYF. DNA of the CDR3: TGTGCCTGGAGTGTAGGGACAGGGGCGTACGAGCAGTACTTC.

This chain connects TRBV6-6 to TRBJ1-1, with a tentative D call TRBD1 (6 bases). Trimming shortened V by 6 bases and J by 4 bases, and 12 bases separated the two germline ends. The V gene's germline CDR1 is MNHNY and CDR2 SVGAGI (reference sequence). The length of the CDR3 is 13 residues. The CDR3 region is CASSHRDGTEAFF. The CDR3 region has the DNA TGTGCCAGCAGCCACAGGGATGGCACTGAAGCTTTCTTT.

This chain links TRBV7-9 with TRBJ2-1, with a weak D call TRBD1 (7 bases). The CDR3 spans 17 residues. The germline CDR1 and CDR2 sequences are SEHNR and FQNEAQ (reference sequence). Between the trimmed V and J ends, which lost 5 bases and 3 bases, there was a span of 20 bases. As DNA, the CDR3 is TGTGCCAGCAGCCCTAGGGCGGGGACAGTCCACTACAATGAGCAGTTCTTC. It is translated as CASSPRAGTVHYNEQFF. Together with reference TRBV7-9 and TRBJ2-1, the CDR3 gives the full variable domain: DTGVSQNPRHKITKRGQNVTFRCDPISEHNRLYWYRQTLGQGPEFLTYFQNEAQLEKSRLLSDRFSAERPKGSFSTLEIQRTEQGDSAMYLCASSPRAGTVHYNEQFFGPGTRLTVL.

The chain joins TRBV4-2 to TRBJ2-7; TRBD2 matches at 12 bases. Germline lookup yields CDR1 LGHNA and CDR2 YNFKEQ. V was clipped by 4 bases and J by 12 bases; unmatched bases: 13. CDR3 length: 15 residues. As DNA, the CDR3 is TGTGCCAGCAGCCTGACCCGGACTAGCGGGGACTTAGGGTACTTC. Encoded protein: CASSLTRTSGDLGYF.

This clone was seen a single time. The chain uses TRBV14 and TRBJ2-7, with 7 bases matching TRBD1. V dropped 1 base and J dropped 5; count of bases not matched to a gene: 8. CDR1 SGHDN and CDR2 FVKESK come from the germline V gene. CDR3 length equals 15 residues. The CDR3 is CASSQGDRELHEQYF. The CDR3 DNA follows: TGTGCCAGCAGCCAAGGTGACAGGGAATTACACGAGCAGTACTTC.

V gene TRBV10-3 combines with J gene TRBJ2-3, with a weak D call TRBD2 (6 bases). This CDR3 comprises 15 residues. Trimming cost V 0 bases and J 2 bases, with 9 bases left between them. CDR1 and CDR2 from the germline V gene are ENHRY and SYGVKD. The CDR3 DNA follows: TGTGCCATCAGTGAGTCGCCGGGAGACACAGATACGCAGTATTTT. Translated, it gives CAISESPGDTDTQYF.

The chain links TRBV19 to TRBJ1-5; no definite D call. The V and J ends lost 7 bases and 5 bases respectively, with 15 bases between them. CDR3 length: 14 residues. Looked up from germline, CDR1 is LNHDA and CDR2 is SQIVND (reference sequence). Written as DNA, the CDR3 is TGTGCCAGTACTTCTTATTGGGGTGATCAGCCCCAGCATTTT. It translates to CASTSYWGDQPQHF. Looking up the rest from reference TRBV19 and TRBJ1-5 gives the full variable domain: DGGITQSPKYLFRKEGQNVTLSCEQNLNHDAMYWYRQDPGQGLRLIYYSQIVNDFQKGDIAEGYSVSREKKESFPLTVTSAQKNPTAFYLCASTSYWGDQPQHFGDGTRLSIL.

The chain couples TRBV6-1 to TRBJ2-1; D not resolved. CDR3 size: 13 residues. Trimming took off 7 bases at V and 4 bases at J, with 11 bases between the two ends. Germline V CDR1 and CDR2: MNHNS, SASEGT. In nucleotides, the CDR3 is TGTGCCAGCAACGCAGGAGAATACAATGAGCAGTTCTTC. Its translation is CASNAGEYNEQFF.

The chain combines TRBV6-5 with TRBJ1-2, with D possibly TRBD1 on 5 matching bases. The CDR3 runs 14 residues. Germline V lookup: CDR1 MNHEY, CDR2 SVGAGI. Trimming stripped 2 bases from V and 4 bases from J, with 11 bases between. CDR3 sequence: CASSYGGGFYGYTF. In nucleotides, the CDR3 is TGTGCCAGCAGTTACGGGGGAGGGTTCTATGGCTACACCTTC.

The rearrangement links TRBV13 to TRBJ2-1, with D possibly being TRBD2 (6 bases). There are 15 residues in the CDR3. Trimming took off 2 bases at V and 4 bases at J, with 12 bases between the two ends. Per the germline V gene, CDR1 is PRHDT and CDR2 is FYEKMQ (reference sequence). The CDR3 DNA is TGTGCCAGCAGCTTATACGGGGGTAGTTACAATGAGCAGTTCTTC. It specifies CASSLYGGSYNEQFF. Full variable domain (missing parts from reference TRBV13 and TRBJ2-1): AAGVIQSPRHLIKEKRETATLKCYPIPRHDTVYWYQQGPGQDPQFLISFYEKMQSDKGSIPDRFSAQQFSDYHSELNMSSLELGDSALYFCASSLYGGSYNEQFFGPGTRLTVL.

This chain connects TRBV29-1 to TRBJ2-7; D perhaps matches TRBD2 (5 bases). V gave up 7 bases and J gave up 7 bases, with 20 bases separating them. This CDR3 has 13 residues. The V gene's germline CDR1 is SQVTM and CDR2 ANQGSEA. CDR3 sequence reads: CSGQAPGLREQYF. As DNA, the CDR3 is TGCAGCGGTCAGGCCCCCGGACTGAGGGAGCAGTACTTC.

This clone was seen just once. This chain uses TRBV6-5 with TRBJ2-7; TRBD2 matches at 7 bases. The CDR3 sequence is 15 residues long. Trimming at V came to 1 base and at J to 4 bases, leaving 7 bases not matched to a gene. Germline lookup yields CDR1 MNHEY and CDR2 SVGAGI. Written as DNA, the CDR3 is TGTGCCAGCAGTTACTGGGAGGGTACGACGTACGAGCAGTACTTC. Translated, it gives CASSYWEGTTYEQYF.

The rearrangement uses TRBV9 and TRBJ2-7, with TRBD1 identical over 9 bases. In germline, CDR1 is SGDLS, CDR2 YYNGEE. Germline trimming cut 2 bases from V and 6 bases from J; bases unmatched to any gene: 9. The CDR3 runs to 15 residues. The CDR3 sequence: CASSVRPGQGSEQYF. The CDR3 DNA follows: TGTGCCAGCAGCGTTCGACCGGGACAGGGATCCGAGCAGTACTTC. Full variable domain (rest looked up from reference TRBV9 and TRBJ2-7): DSGVTQTPKHLITATGQRVTLRCSPRSGDLSVYWYQQSLDQGLQFLIQYYNGEERAKGNILERFSAQQFPDLHSELNLSSLELGDSALYFCASSVRPGQGSEQYFGPGTRLTVT.

The V call is TRBV27, the J call TRBJ1-2, with 8 bases aligning to TRBD1. CDR3 length equals 15 residues. V lost 6 bases to trimming and J lost 4 bases; unmatched junction nucleotides: 10. CDR1 is MNHEY, CDR2 SMNVEV, per germline (reference sequence). CDR3 in DNA: TGTGCCAGCAGCCCATCCTGGACAGGGCTCTATGGCTACACCTTC. Amino acid sequence: CASSPSWTGLYGYTF.

The count of this clone is one. J is TRBJ2-1 and V is TRBV7-9; 13 nucleotides agree with TRBD2. The ends lost 6 bases at V and 7 bases at J; junction bases unmatched: 9. The CDR3 totals 16 residues. The germline V gene has CDR1 SEHNR and CDR2 FQNEAQ (reference sequence). CDR3 bases: TGTGCCAGCAGATCTAAACTAGCGGGGGGGAAAAATGAGCAGTTCTTC. Its translation is CASRSKLAGGKNEQFF.

This clone was recorded a few times. The chain has TRBV10-3 and TRBJ1-1, with D possibly being TRBD1 (6 bases). The CDR3 covers 12 residues. Germline assignment: CDR1 ENHRY and CDR2 SYGVKD. The V end was cut by 8 bases, the J end by 6 bases, with 13 bases between. CDR3 amino acids: CAIGNRVPEAFF. CDR3 nucleotide sequence: TGTGCCATCGGGAACAGGGTCCCTGAAGCTTTCTTT.

The rearrangement uses TRBV4-1 and TRBJ2-7; TRBD2 aligns across 8 bases. CDR1 MGHRA and CDR2 YSYEKL come from the germline V gene. V lost 2 bases to trimming and J lost 3 bases; unmatched junction nucleotides: 9. The CDR3 loop spans 16 amino acids. The CDR3 here is CASSQSVLAEVYEQYF. Written as DNA, the CDR3 is TGCGCCAGCAGCCAATCGGTACTAGCGGAGGTCTACGAGCAGTACTTC.